These 11 T cell receptor beta chains were sequenced from one sample in a study of shared clonotypes between healthy human individuals. The data were produced by immunoSEQ multiplex PCR, yet TCRdb's version contains in-frame clones alone and is incomplete. The sample has roughly 660,000 clones; around 90% are singletons. The specimen sequenced was memory CD8+ T cells from PBMCs. Sample subset: CD45RO+ cells pooled with CCR7-negative TemRA cells. The receptors were sampled from a man in his late teens or twenties in good health. Some clones in this sample may be carry-over from other donors' samples.

This chain joins TRBV4-2 and TRBJ2-7, with 10 nucleotides matching TRBD2. Germline V lookup: CDR1 LGHNA, CDR2 YNFKEQ. The ends lost 0 bases at V and 3 bases at J; junction bases unmatched: 5. CDR3 length equals 16 residues. This chain's CDR3 is CASSQETAGGYYEQYF. The CDR3 DNA reads as TGTGCCAGCAGCCAAGAAACAGCGGGAGGGTACTACGAGCAGTACTTC.

V and J are TRBV5-5 and TRBJ1-5; TRBD1 aligns across 7 bases. CDR1 SGHKS and CDR2 YYEKEE come from the germline V gene (reference sequence). The CDR3 runs 17 residues. V shed 4 bases and J 0 bases; nucleotides not matched to a gene: 10. The CDR3 protein is CASSQTGIGISNQPQHF. For the CDR3, the DNA is TGTGCCAGCAGCCAGACAGGGATCGGTATTAGCAATCAGCCCCAGCATTTT.

This chain links TRBV5-1 with TRBJ1-2; D unclear. Looked up from germline, CDR1 is SGHRS and CDR2 is YFSETQ. V lost 0 bases and J 6 bases, leaving 18 bases between the germline ends. The CDR3 covers 16 residues. The CDR3 here is CASSLAAMPARDGYTF. As DNA, the CDR3 is TGCGCCAGCAGCTTGGCAGCCATGCCTGCACGGGATGGCTACACCTTC.

V and J are TRBV2 and TRBJ1-5, with D possibly being TRBD1 (6 bases). V lost 2 bases and J lost 0, with 17 bases in between. Germline CDR1 SNHLY, CDR2 FYNNEI. The CDR3 is 18 residues long. This chain's CDR3 is CASSERTEGPYSNQPQHF. The CDR3 DNA follows: TGTGCCAGCAGTGAAAGGACAGAAGGACCTTATAGCAATCAGCCCCAGCATTTT.

CDR3 bases: TGTGCCAGCAGTCCGCCCCGGTCCCGGACAGATACGCAGTATTTT. This translates into CASSPPRSRTDTQYF. The gene calls are TRBV6-5 and TRBJ2-3, with D uncertain. V was trimmed by 5 bases and J by 3 bases, leaving 15 bases between them. Germline CDR1 is MNHEY and CDR2 is SVGAGI. The CDR3 is 15 residues long.

This chain links TRBV7-3 with TRBJ2-3, with 12 bases matching TRBD2. This CDR3 is built from 15 residues. The trim removed 5 bases at V and 5 bases at J, leaving 5 bases unmatched. The germline V gene encodes CDR1 SGHTA and CDR2 FQGTGA. Written as DNA, the CDR3 is TGTGCCAGCAGCGCGACTAGCGGGAGAGGAGATACGCAGTATTTT. It is translated as CASSATSGRGDTQYF. The complete variable domain, with remaining parts taken from reference TRBV7-3 and TRBJ2-3, reads GAGVSQTPSNKVTEKGKYVELRCDPISGHTALYWYRQSLGQGPEFLIYFQGTGAADDSGLPNDRFFAVRPEGSVSTLKIQRTERGDSAVYLCASSATSGRGDTQYFGPGTRLTVL.

The rearrangement links TRBV19 to TRBJ1-2; 8 bases fit TRBD1. V lost 5 bases and J lost 8; bases outside the gene matches: 10. Germline V lookup: CDR1 LNHDA, CDR2 SQIVND (reference sequence). CDR3 length equals 14 residues. Written as DNA, the CDR3 is TGTGCCAGTAGTTCCGCCCCAGGGGGCGCGGGCTACACCTTC. Amino acid sequence: CASSSAPGGAGYTF.

The chain combines TRBV29-1 with TRBJ1-1; 7 bases agree with TRBD1. Germline V CDR1 and CDR2: SQVTM, ANQGSEA. The CDR3 spans 13 residues. J gave up 10 bases and V 4 bases, and 12 bases lay outside the gene matches. In DNA, the CDR3 is TGCAGCGTTGTGGGCGGGACAGCATCTGTAGCTTTCTTT. Protein sequence: CSVVGGTASVAFF. Full variable domain (remainder filled in from reference TRBV29-1 and TRBJ1-1): SAVISQKPSRDICQRGTSLTIQCQVDSQVTMMFWYRQQPGQSLTLIATANQGSEATYESGFVIDKFPISRPNLTFSTLTVSNMSPEDSSIYLCSVVGGTASVAFFGQGTRLTVV.

The chain recombines TRBV27 with TRBJ1-1; D is uncertain. V dropped 8 bases and J dropped 0 bases, with 4 bases sitting between them. The germline V gene has CDR1 MNHEY and CDR2 SMNVEV (reference sequence). This CDR3 has 11 amino acids. The CDR3 loop reads CASGVNTEAFF. CDR3 nucleotides: TGTGCCAGCGGGGTGAACACTGAAGCTTTCTTT.

CDR3: CGGRLDGANVLTF. The DNA for the CDR3 is TGCGGAGGACGGTTAGATGGGGCCAACGTCCTGACTTTC. The chain has TRBV29-1 and TRBJ2-6; TRBD2 is a possible D gene (5 bases). This CDR3 region has 13 residues. Germline V CDR1 and CDR2: SQVTM, ANQGSEA.

The chain recombines TRBV28 with TRBJ1-4; TRBD1 might be the D (6 bases). Looked up from germline, CDR1 is MDHEN and CDR2 is SYDVKM. V was shortened by 7 bases and J by 9 bases, with 12 bases between the two germline ends. The CDR3 runs 12 residues. The CDR3, as DNA: TGTGCCAGCACCCCCGGGGGGCAAAAACTGTTTTTT. It specifies CASTPGGQKLFF.